This T cell receptor beta chain was found in a study of T cells after yellow fever vaccination. TCRdb recomputed calls from the 5' RACE reads with MiXCR, one row per CDR3 protein. Here the sample spans a few hundred thousand distinct CDR3 sequences, more than 3% being singletons. This clonotype was seen repeatedly, ten times or more. Material: PBMCs, obtained on the day of the yellow fever booster vaccination. The TCR comes from a man in his late teens or twenties who received the YFV17D yellow fever vaccine.

The CDR3 spells CASSLFGQGKETQYF. DNA for the CDR3: TGTGCCAGCAGCCTTTTCGGACAGGGTAAAGAGACCCAGTACTTC. The chain combines TRBV7-3 with TRBJ2-5, with TRBD1 matching over 8 bases. The CDR3 covers 15 residues. Germline assignment: CDR1 SGHTA and CDR2 FQGTGA. V lost 5 bases and J lost 3; bases outside the gene matches: 8.